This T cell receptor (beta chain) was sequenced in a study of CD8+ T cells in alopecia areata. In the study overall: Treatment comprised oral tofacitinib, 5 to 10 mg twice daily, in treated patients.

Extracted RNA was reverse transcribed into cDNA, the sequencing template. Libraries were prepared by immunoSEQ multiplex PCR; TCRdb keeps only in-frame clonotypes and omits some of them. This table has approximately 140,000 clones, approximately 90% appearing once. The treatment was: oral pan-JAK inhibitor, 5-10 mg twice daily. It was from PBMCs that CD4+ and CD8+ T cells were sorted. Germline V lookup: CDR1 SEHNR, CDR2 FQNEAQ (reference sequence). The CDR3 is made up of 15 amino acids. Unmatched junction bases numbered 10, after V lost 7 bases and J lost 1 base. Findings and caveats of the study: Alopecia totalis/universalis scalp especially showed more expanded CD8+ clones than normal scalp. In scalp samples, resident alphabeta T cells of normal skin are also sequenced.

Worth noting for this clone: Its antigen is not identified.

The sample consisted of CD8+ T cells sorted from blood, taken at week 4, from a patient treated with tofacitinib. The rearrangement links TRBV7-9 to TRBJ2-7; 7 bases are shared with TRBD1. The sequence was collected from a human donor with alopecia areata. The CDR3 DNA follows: TGTGCCAGCATTGGTCGTGGGACAGCTTCCTACGAGCAGTACTTC. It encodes CASIGRGTASYEQYF.